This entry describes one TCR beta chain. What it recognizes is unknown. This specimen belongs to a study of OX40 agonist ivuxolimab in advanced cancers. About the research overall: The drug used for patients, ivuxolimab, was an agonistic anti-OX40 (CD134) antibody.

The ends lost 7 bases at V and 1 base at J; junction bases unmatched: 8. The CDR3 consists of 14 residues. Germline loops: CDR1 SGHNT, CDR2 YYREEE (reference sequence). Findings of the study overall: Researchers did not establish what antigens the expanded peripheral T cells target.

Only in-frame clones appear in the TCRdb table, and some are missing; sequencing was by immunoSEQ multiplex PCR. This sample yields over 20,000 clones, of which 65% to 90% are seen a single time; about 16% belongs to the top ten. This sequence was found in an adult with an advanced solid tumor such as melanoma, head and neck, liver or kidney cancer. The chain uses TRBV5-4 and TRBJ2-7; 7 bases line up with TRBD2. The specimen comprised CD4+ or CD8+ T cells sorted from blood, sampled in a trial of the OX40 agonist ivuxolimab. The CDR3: CASGPGGTSYEQYF. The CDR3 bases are TGTGCCAGCGGACCCGGGGGGACGTCCTACGAGCAGTACTTC.